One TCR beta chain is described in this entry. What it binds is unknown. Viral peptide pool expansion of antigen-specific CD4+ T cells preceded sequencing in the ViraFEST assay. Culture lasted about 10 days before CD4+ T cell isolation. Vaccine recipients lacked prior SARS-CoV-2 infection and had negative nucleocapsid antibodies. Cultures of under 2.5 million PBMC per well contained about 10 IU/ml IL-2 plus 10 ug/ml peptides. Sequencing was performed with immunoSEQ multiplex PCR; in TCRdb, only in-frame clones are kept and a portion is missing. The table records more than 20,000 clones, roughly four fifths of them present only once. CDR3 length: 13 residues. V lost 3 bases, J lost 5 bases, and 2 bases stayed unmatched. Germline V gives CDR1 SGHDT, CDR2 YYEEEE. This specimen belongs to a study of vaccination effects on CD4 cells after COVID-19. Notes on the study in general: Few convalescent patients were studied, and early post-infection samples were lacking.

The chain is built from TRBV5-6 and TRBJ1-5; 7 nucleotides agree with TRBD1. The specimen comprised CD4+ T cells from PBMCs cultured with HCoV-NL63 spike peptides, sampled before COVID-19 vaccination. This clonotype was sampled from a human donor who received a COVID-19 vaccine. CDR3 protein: CASSYDRDQPQHF. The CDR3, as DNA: TGTGCCAGCAGCTACGACAGGGATCAGCCCCAGCATTTT.